This is a list of T cell receptor beta chains from one sample in a study of response to subunit inactivated influenza vaccine. MiXCR was run by TCRdb on the RT-PCR reads, yielding one entry per CDR3 protein. The sample carries about 780,000 distinct CDR3 sequences, around a sixth recorded once. This sample comprised PBMCs from blood, obtained roughly 5 days after vaccination. The receptors here all came from a man in his fifties or sixties who received an inactivated influenza vaccine. Each CDR3 is given with its conserved first and last residue. Fields, in order: D gene, clone size, J gene, V gene, CDR3 DNA, CDR3 protein. A D gene is named only where the DNA matches it firmly. The size field is filled for only some rows; it gives once, few, many or a size class.

d_call: -; clone_size: -; j_call: TRBJ1-6; v_call: TRBV3-1; cdr3_nt: TGTGCCAGCAGCCGCGGAGTTTATTCACCCCTCCACTTT; cdr3_aa: CASSRGVYSPLHF
d_call: -; clone_size: -; j_call: TRBJ1-4; v_call: TRBV7-8; cdr3_nt: TGTGCCAGCAGCTCGGCGACCGTTGAAAAACTGTTTTTT; cdr3_aa: CASSSATVEKLFF
d_call: -; clone_size: few; j_call: TRBJ1-2; v_call: TRBV5-6; cdr3_nt: TGTGCCAGCAGCCTGCCGGCAGGGAACTATGGCTACACCTTC; cdr3_aa: CASSLPAGNYGYTF
d_call: TRBD1; clone_size: -; j_call: TRBJ2-5; v_call: TRBV5-6; cdr3_nt: TGTGCCGGAAATCGACAGGGCCCCCAAGAGACCCAGTACTTC; cdr3_aa: CAGNRQGPQETQYF
d_call: -; clone_size: -; j_call: TRBJ2-1; v_call: TRBV4-1; cdr3_nt: TGCGCCAGCAGCCCGCAGGAAAGAAGCTCCTACAATGAGCAGTTCTTC; cdr3_aa: CASSPQERSSYNEQFF
d_call: -; clone_size: many; j_call: TRBJ1-1; v_call: TRBV7-2; cdr3_nt: TGTGCCAGCAGCTGGACGGCCTGGGGGACTGAAGCTTTCTTT; cdr3_aa: CASSWTAWGTEAFF
d_call: -; clone_size: -; j_call: TRBJ2-7; v_call: TRBV5-4; cdr3_nt: TGTGCCAGCAGCGTAGGGTTTCAGAGCTCCTACGAGCAGTACTTC; cdr3_aa: CASSVGFQSSYEQYF
d_call: -; clone_size: few; j_call: TRBJ2-3; v_call: TRBV7-2; cdr3_nt: TGTGCCAGCCTAAGGCGTTTTTCTAGCACAGATACGCAGTATTTT; cdr3_aa: CASLRRFSSTDTQYF
d_call: -; clone_size: -; j_call: TRBJ2-7; v_call: TRBV6-5; cdr3_nt: TGTGCCAGCAGTTACGCTGCAGCCCCAACCTACGAGCAGTACTTC; cdr3_aa: CASSYAAAPTYEQYF
d_call: -; clone_size: -; j_call: TRBJ1-1; v_call: TRBV6-4; cdr3_nt: TGTGCCAGCAGTGAGGAACCGCCAGCTTTCTTT; cdr3_aa: CASSEEPPAFF
d_call: TRBD1; clone_size: many; j_call: TRBJ2-7; v_call: TRBV7-2; cdr3_nt: TGTGCCAGCAGCCCGCTCTGGGACAGCTCCTACGAGCAGTACTTC; cdr3_aa: CASSPLWDSSYEQYF
d_call: TRBD2; clone_size: many; j_call: TRBJ2-3; v_call: TRBV20-1; cdr3_nt: TGCAGTGCCACACTAGCGGGGGGCACAGATACGCAGTATTTT; cdr3_aa: CSATLAGGTDTQYF
d_call: TRBD1; clone_size: -; j_call: TRBJ2-5; v_call: TRBV24-1; cdr3_nt: TGTGCCACCAGTGACATGACAGGGGAAGAGACCCAGTACTTC; cdr3_aa: CATSDMTGEETQYF
d_call: -; clone_size: few; j_call: TRBJ1-2; v_call: TRBV20-1; cdr3_nt: TGCAGTGCTAGAGGTGCCGCCAGAAACTATGGCTACACCTTC; cdr3_aa: CSARGAARNYGYTF
d_call: TRBD2; clone_size: many; j_call: TRBJ2-1; v_call: TRBV6-1; cdr3_nt: TGTGCCAGCAGCCCAAACCTAGCGGGGGACCGGTACAATGAGCAGTTCTTC; cdr3_aa: CASSPNLAGDRYNEQFF
d_call: -; clone_size: many; j_call: TRBJ2-7; v_call: TRBV5-5; cdr3_nt: TGTGCCAGCAGCTTGGCGGAGGGTGACCTGCTTCGGGAGCAGTACTTC; cdr3_aa: CASSLAEGDLLREQYF
d_call: -; clone_size: few; j_call: TRBJ2-7; v_call: TRBV3-1; cdr3_nt: TGTGCCAGCAGCCGCCGGACCTACTACGAGCAGTACTTC; cdr3_aa: CASSRRTYYEQYF
d_call: -; clone_size: many; j_call: TRBJ2-5; v_call: TRBV5-1; cdr3_nt: TGCGCCAGCAGCTTAGGAGGAGCCGAGACCCAGTACTTC; cdr3_aa: CASSLGGAETQYF
d_call: -; clone_size: -; j_call: TRBJ1-5; v_call: TRBV12-3/TRBV12-4; cdr3_nt: TGTGCCAGCAGTCCACACCGGGGAGCAAATCAGCCCCAGCATTTT; cdr3_aa: CASSPHRGANQPQHF
d_call: TRBD2; clone_size: few; j_call: TRBJ2-1; v_call: TRBV5-1; cdr3_nt: TGCGCCAGCAGCTTGAAATTTGAACTAGCGGATAACAATGAGCAGTTCTTC; cdr3_aa: CASSLKFELADNNEQFF
d_call: TRBD2; clone_size: few; j_call: TRBJ2-5; v_call: TRBV6-1; cdr3_nt: TGTGCCAGCAGAGACGCGCTAGCGGGAGAGAGAGGGACCCAGTACTTC; cdr3_aa: CASRDALAGERGTQYF
d_call: TRBD2; clone_size: few; j_call: TRBJ2-5; v_call: TRBV12-3/TRBV12-4; cdr3_nt: TGTGCCAGCAGTTTCTCCCTAGCGGGGTTCCAAGAGACCCAGTACTTC; cdr3_aa: CASSFSLAGFQETQYF
d_call: -; clone_size: many; j_call: TRBJ2-7; v_call: TRBV20-1; cdr3_nt: TGCAGTGCTAGGCCTGGGGGGAAGGTGCACGAGCAGTACTTC; cdr3_aa: CSARPGGKVHEQYF
d_call: -; clone_size: few; j_call: TRBJ2-7; v_call: TRBV12-3/TRBV12-4; cdr3_nt: TGTGCCAGCAGCTTTACGTGGCAGGGTCGGGTCTCCTACGAGCAGTACTTC; cdr3_aa: CASSFTWQGRVSYEQYF